This T cell receptor (beta chain) is drawn from a study of cytomegalovirus exposure and HLA in healthy donors. Turning to the study itself: Falling in the Caucasian-associated ancestry cluster were less than 85% of 398 genotyped donors.

A word on this clone: What it binds is not known.

Findings and caveats of the study: Several top significant clusters appeared, in a later analysis, to be linked to common viral pathogens.

Trimming removed 5 bases from V and 5 bases from J, with 13 bases in between. CDR3 length: 14 amino acids. Germline V gene lookup returns CDR1 SNHLY and CDR2 FYNNEI. Researchers ran the PCR with 60 Vbeta and 13 Jbeta primers. Per the original methods: As a later analysis found, there were 82 million or so unique TCR beta chains, of which around 9.9 million were shared. Data came from immunoSEQ multiplex PCR; TCRdb stores just in-frame clones and leaves some out. V, J and clone size reflect that table, while D and trimming were determined from the DNA. Among about 140,000 clones listed, 75% were seen once.

V and J are TRBV2 and TRBJ1-5, with a possible D match to TRBD1 (6 bases). Sequencing was carried out using PBMCs. The sequence was obtained from a man aged 35-49 years in good health and CMV-seronegative. CDR3 bases: TGTGCCAGCAGTTCGACAGGTATGGATCAGCCCCAGCATTTT. Translation: CASSSTGMDQPQHF.